These T cell receptor beta chains were read from a single sample in a study of T cells after posttransplantation cyclophosphamide. This table comes from immunoSEQ multiplex PCR, and its TCRdb copy is limited to in-frame clones, with some not included. The sample contains roughly 49,000 clones, none of them singletons. The sequencing sample was made of PBMCs. Every receptor here comes from a man aged 35 to 55 in good health, CMV-negative, and a related stem cell transplant donor. Each CDR3 is given with its conserved first and last residue. A D gene is named only where the DNA matches it firmly. Each size is once, few, many or a size class.

D gene: NA
V gene: TRBV28
J gene: TRBJ1-5
clone size: many
CDR3 DNA: TGTGCCAGCAGTTTCCCGCGGGGCAATCAGCCCCAGCATTTT
CDR3 protein: CASSFPRGNQPQHF

D gene: NA
V gene: TRBV2
J gene: TRBJ2-3
clone size: many
CDR3 DNA: TGTGCCAGCAGTGAAGGTGTAGCGGCAGATACGCAGTATTTT
CDR3 protein: CASSEGVAADTQYF

D gene: NA
V gene: TRBV6-4
J gene: TRBJ2-3
clone size: many
CDR3 DNA: TGTGCCAGCAGTGTGGAGGGGGCTCGCACAGATACGCAGTATTTT
CDR3 protein: CASSVEGARTDTQYF

D gene: NA
V gene: TRBV7-3
J gene: TRBJ1-1
clone size: many
CDR3 DNA: TGTGCCAGCAGCTCGATTCGACAGGTTAGGAACACTGAAGCTTTCTTT
CDR3 protein: CASSSIRQVRNTEAFF

D gene: TRBD1
V gene: TRBV27
J gene: TRBJ2-5
clone size: many
CDR3 DNA: TGTGCCAGCAGTTTTCGGGGACAGGGTAGGCGAGAGACCCAGTACTTC
CDR3 protein: CASSFRGQGRRETQYF

D gene: NA
V gene: TRBV7-3
J gene: TRBJ2-7
clone size: many
CDR3 DNA: TGTGCCAGCAGTCAAACCCGCGAATCCTACGAGCAGTACTTC
CDR3 protein: CASSQTRESYEQYF

D gene: TRBD2
V gene: TRBV29-1
J gene: TRBJ2-1
clone size: many
CDR3 DNA: TGCAGCGTTGAGACTAGCGGAGACTACAATGAGCAGTTCTTC
CDR3 protein: CSVETSGDYNEQFF

D gene: NA
V gene: TRBV28
J gene: TRBJ1-4
clone size: many
CDR3 DNA: TGTGCCAGCAGTTTACGAGTCTCCGAAAGTGAAAAACTGTTTTTT
CDR3 protein: CASSLRVSESEKLFF

D gene: NA
V gene: TRBV2
J gene: TRBJ2-1
clone size: many
CDR3 DNA: TGTGCCAGCAGGAGACAGTACAATGAGCAGTTCTTC
CDR3 protein: CASRRQYNEQFF

D gene: NA
V gene: TRBV10-3
J gene: TRBJ1-1
clone size: few
CDR3 DNA: TGTGCCAGCAGTTACAGCAGGGTTGATGAAGCTTTCTTT
CDR3 protein: CASSYSRVDEAFF

D gene: NA
V gene: TRBV18
J gene: TRBJ1-2
clone size: many
CDR3 DNA: TGTGCCAGCTCACCAGCGACAGAAGGGGTCTATGGCTACACCTTC
CDR3 protein: CASSPATEGVYGYTF

D gene: TRBD2
V gene: TRBV5-4
J gene: TRBJ2-2
clone size: many
CDR3 DNA: TGTGCCAGCAGCCGCTCTAGCGGGAGGGACACCGGGGAGCTGTTTTTT
CDR3 protein: CASSRSSGRDTGELFF

D gene: NA
V gene: TRBV19
J gene: TRBJ2-1
clone size: many
CDR3 DNA: TGTGCCAGTAAGGGGGAGTTTTCGGGATCGGTCTATGAGCAGTTCTTC
CDR3 protein: CASKGEFSGSVYEQFF